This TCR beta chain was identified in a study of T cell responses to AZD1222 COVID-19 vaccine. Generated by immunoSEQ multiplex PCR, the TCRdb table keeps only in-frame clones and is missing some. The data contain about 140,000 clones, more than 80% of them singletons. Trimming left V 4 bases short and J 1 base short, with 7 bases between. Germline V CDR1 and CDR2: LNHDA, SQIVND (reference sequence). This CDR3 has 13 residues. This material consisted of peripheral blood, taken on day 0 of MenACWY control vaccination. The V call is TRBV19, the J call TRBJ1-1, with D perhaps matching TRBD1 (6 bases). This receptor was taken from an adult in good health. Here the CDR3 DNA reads TGTGCCAGTAGTACACAGGGGAACACTGAAGCTTTCTTT. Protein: CASSTQGNTEAFF.